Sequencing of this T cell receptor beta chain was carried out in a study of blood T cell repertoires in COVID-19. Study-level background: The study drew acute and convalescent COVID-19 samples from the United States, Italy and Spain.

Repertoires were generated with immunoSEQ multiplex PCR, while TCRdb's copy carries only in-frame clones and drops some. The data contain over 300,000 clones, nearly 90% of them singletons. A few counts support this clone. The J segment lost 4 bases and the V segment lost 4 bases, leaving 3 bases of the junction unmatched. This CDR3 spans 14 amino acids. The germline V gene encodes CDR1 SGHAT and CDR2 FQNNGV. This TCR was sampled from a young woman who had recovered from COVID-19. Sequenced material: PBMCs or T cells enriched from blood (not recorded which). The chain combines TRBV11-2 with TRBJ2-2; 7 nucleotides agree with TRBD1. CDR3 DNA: TGTGCCAGCAGCTCCGGACAGGCCACCGGGGAGCTGTTTTTT. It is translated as CASSSGQATGELFF.